The entry below describes one T cell receptor (beta chain). The trim removed 4 bases at V and 6 bases at J, leaving 3 bases unmatched. The CDR3 consists of 14 residues. Germline-derived CDR1 and CDR2 are SGHRS and YFSETQ. This entry is derived from a study of blood T cell repertoires in COVID-19. Profiled with immunoSEQ multiplex PCR; TCRdb holds only in-frame clones, not every one. The sample shows over 250,000 clones, around 82% of them seen only once. The sequence was obtained from a woman in her 50s who had recovered from COVID-19. The chain joins TRBV5-1 to TRBJ1-4, with 10 bases aligning to TRBD1. The sample taken for sequencing was peripheral blood. The CDR3 here is CASSRGTGDEKLFF. The DNA of the CDR3 is TGCGCCAGCAGCCGAGGGACAGGGGATGAAAAACTGTTTTTT. The full variable domain, in which reference TRBV5-1 and TRBJ1-4 provide the parts outside the CDR3, is KAGVTQTPRYLIKTRGQQVTLSCSPISGHRSVSWYQQTPGQGLQFLFEYFSETQRNKGNFPGRFSGRQFSNSRSEMNVSTLELGDSALYLCASSRGTGDEKLFFGSGTQLSVL.